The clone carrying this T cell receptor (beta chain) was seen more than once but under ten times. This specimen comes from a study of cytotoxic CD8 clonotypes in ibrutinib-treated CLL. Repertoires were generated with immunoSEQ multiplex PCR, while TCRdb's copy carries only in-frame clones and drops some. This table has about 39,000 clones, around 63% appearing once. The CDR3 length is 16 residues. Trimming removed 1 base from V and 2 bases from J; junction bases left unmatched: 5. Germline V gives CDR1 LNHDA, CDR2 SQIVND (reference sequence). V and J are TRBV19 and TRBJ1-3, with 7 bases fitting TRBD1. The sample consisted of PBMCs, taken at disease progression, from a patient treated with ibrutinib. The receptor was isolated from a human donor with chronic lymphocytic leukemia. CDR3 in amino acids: CASSIGEGAPGNTIYF. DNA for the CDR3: TGTGCCAGTAGTATAGGAGAGGGGGCCCCTGGAAACACCATATATTTT.